The rows below give T cell receptor beta chains drawn from one sample of a study of human T cells and chemical hapten exposure. TCRdb used MiXCR to reprocess the RACE reads, holding one entry per CDR3 protein. Among around 100,000 distinct CDR3 sequences listed, 10% to 11% were seen once. The sequencing here drew on whole blood, taken in connection with sensitization to the hapten diphenylcyclopropenone (DPC). The source is an older woman with alopecia areata. Some clones in this sample may be carry-over from other donors' samples. CDR3s include the opening cysteine and the closing phenylalanine or tryptophan. A D gene is named only where the DNA matches it firmly. Some rows mark clone size as missing; the rest say once, few, many or name a class of expanded clone.

size	D	V	J	CDR3	DNA
many	-	TRBV5-1	TRBJ1-1	CASSYTATRMNTEAFF	TGCGCCAGCAGCTATACCGCTACACGGATGAACACTGAAGCTTTCTTT
many	-	TRBV12-3/TRBV12-4	TRBJ1-1	CASSFWGLTEAFF	TGTGCCAGCAGTTTTTGGGGGCTCACTGAAGCTTTCTTT
-	-	TRBV29-1	TRBJ1-2	CSVARTLGYTF	TGCAGCGTTGCAAGGACTTTGGGCTACACCTTC
many	-	TRBV18	TRBJ1-4	CASSTSTGNNEKLFF	TGTGCCAGCTCAACCTCGACGGGAAATAATGAAAAACTGTTTTTT
few	-	TRBV25-1	TRBJ1-1	CASSRGENTEAFF	TGTGCCAGCAGTCGCGGGGAGAACACTGAAGCTTTCTTT
-	-	TRBV12-3/TRBV12-4	TRBJ1-2	CASSEGFYGYTF	TGTGCCAGCAGCGAAGGATTCTATGGCTACACCTTC
few	TRBD1	TRBV18	TRBJ1-3	CASSPRKGAAGNTIYF	TGTGCCAGCTCACCACGAAAGGGGGCGGCTGGAAACACCATATATTTT
many	-	TRBV11-3	TRBJ1-6	CASSLGDSRGSPLHF	TGTGCCAGCAGCTTGGGGGACTCGAGAGGGTCACCCCTCCACTTT
-	TRBD1	TRBV6-1	TRBJ2-7	CASNGQGARWEQYF	TGTGCCAGCAACGGACAGGGGGCTAGGTGGGAGCAGTACTTC
-	-	TRBV11-2	TRBJ2-7	CASSLGRNSYEQYF	TGTGCCAGCAGCTTAGGGCGAAACTCCTACGAGCAGTACTTC
-	-	TRBV29-1	TRBJ1-5	CSVGQTNNQPQHF	TGCAGCGTTGGGCAGACAAACAATCAGCCCCAGCATTTT
few	-	TRBV9	TRBJ2-1	CASSGTGNEQFF	TGTGCCAGCAGCGGGACGGGAAATGAGCAGTTCTTC
few	-	TRBV4-1	TRBJ2-2	CASSPPAAYTGELFF	TGCGCCAGCAGCCCCCCCGCCGCATACACCGGGGAGCTGTTTTTT
many	-	TRBV3-1	TRBJ1-3	CASSQFFSGNTIYF	TGTGCCAGCAGCCAATTCTTCTCTGGAAACACCATATATTTT
many	-	TRBV18	TRBJ1-1	CASSLAQAVGTEAFF	TGTGCCAGCTCCCTCGCGCAGGCAGTAGGCACTGAAGCTTTCTTT
few	-	TRBV20-1	TRBJ1-1	CSATDSGTEAFF	TGCAGTGCTACGGATTCGGGAACTGAAGCTTTCTTT
many	-	TRBV12-3/TRBV12-4	TRBJ1-4	CASSVASGRLNEKLFF	TGTGCCAGCTCTGTCGCGTCAGGAAGACTTAATGAAAAACTGTTTTTT
-	-	TRBV5-4	TRBJ1-6	CASSLDSINSPLHF	TGTGCCAGCAGCTTGGACAGCATAAATTCACCCCTCCACTTT
-	-	TRBV3-1	TRBJ2-6	CASSQGGSHGSGANVLTF	TGTGCCAGCAGCCAAGGGGGCTCGCACGGATCGGGGGCCAACGTCCTGACTTTC
many	-	TRBV7-9	TRBJ1-1	CASRVLTNTEAFF	TGTGCCAGCAGGGTCCTCACAAACACTGAAGCTTTCTTT
-	-	TRBV11-1	TRBJ2-1	CASSLGGRPVDEQFF	TGTGCCAGCAGCTTGGGGGGACGACCGGTCGATGAGCAGTTCTTC
many	-	TRBV6-5	TRBJ2-7	CASSYRSPGANYEQYF	TGTGCCAGCAGTTACCGTAGCCCCGGGGCAAACTACGAGCAGTACTTC
many	-	TRBV10-3	TRBJ1-1	CAISPEPVNTEAFF	TGTGCCATCAGTCCGGAACCTGTGAACACTGAAGCTTTCTTT